Below, one TCR beta chain is given with its context. Its antigen is not known. The data were taken from a study of identical twins. The length of the CDR3 is 14 residues. V was clipped by 4 bases and J by 8 bases, with 14 bases between them. Study-wide findings and caveats: Among beta out-of-frame sequences, excess sharing between twins appeared weaker.

TCRdb itself ran the 5' RACE reads through MiXCR, one entry per CDR3 protein. The top ten clones hold approximately 2.9% of a sample with 470,000 or so distinct CDR3 sequences, approximately 24% of them seen once. These data also featured in a second study, about T cells expressing NK-cell markers. That investigation notes: More than 5 of the donors carried dominant NKG2C+ clonotypes that took up 1.0-7.0% of their CD8+ T cells.

The chain has TRBV12-3 or TRBV12-4 and TRBJ1-4; the D gene is possibly TRBD1 (5 bases). The source material was CD4+ T cells sorted from blood. This TCR was recovered from a woman younger than 35 in good health. The CDR3 spells CASSWTTFREKLFF. CDR3 in DNA: TGTGCCAGCAGTTGGACAACCTTTAGGGAAAAACTGTTTTTT.